This record covers a single T cell receptor beta chain. The antigen it binds to is not known. An end of the junction differs from the germline gene, which may be a read error. The sample comes from a study of tumor-infiltrating lymphocytes in primary liver carcinoma (TCRdb year 2017). Regarding the research as a whole: Hepatocellular carcinoma (four) or combined HCC and intrahepatic cholangiocarcinoma (one) was present in the five patients, who were three men and two women aged 30 to 69 years. Tumors of the five patients were stage T1-T3 N0M0 with maximum diameters of roughly 4.2 to 11 cm. Each sample produced about 3.5 to 7.5 million productive TCRbeta reads, and read depth showed no significant difference between tissue types. TCRbeta repertoire sequencing, expression microarrays and whole-exome sequencing were combined in the study across five regions of each liver tumor, with adjacent normal tissue and blood also included. A total of 35 or so specimens from 5 patients underwent TCRbeta repertoire sequencing, comprising approximately 25 tumor regions, 5 adjacent noncancerous liver tissues and 5 peripheral blood samples. Agilent mRNA microarray profiling was performed on the roughly 25 tumor region samples to relate TCRbeta repertoire diversity to the local molecular phenotype. High reproducibility was observed for the technical replicate repertoires, with mean shared-clone rates approximately 0.92 and correlation coefficients above 0.95.

A constant-region primer and ProtoScript II reverse transcriptase were used to reverse-transcribe TCRbeta-specific cDNA from around 480 ng total RNA. Construction of the TCRbeta libraries relied on three nested rounds of multiplex PCR, following a slightly modified ARM-PCR procedure. The first two PCR rounds used multiplex TRBV1-TRBV30 forward primers with a Cbeta reverse primer, each for 10 to 11 cycles. Sample barcodes and Illumina adapters were added in a final 25-cycle PCR with Deep VentR polymerase. Before sequencing, amplicons between 200 and 500 bp were purified from gel using a QIAquick gel extraction kit. An Illumina HiSeq 2500 was used to sequence the TCRbeta amplicons with 250-bp paired-end reads. The paper's data handling went like this. To recover full CDR3 sequences, reads were quality-trimmed using Trimmomatic v0.33 and paired reads were then merged using FLASH v1.2.11. MiGEC v1.2.1b assigned V, D and J germline segments to the rearranged TCRbeta sequences. Clonotype statistics, along with Shannon-Wiener diversity indices, were calculated using VDJtools v1.0.0. To reduce sampling bias, subsequent analyses other than the diversity analysis used only the 250 most abundant clonotypes in each sample. In TCRdb, the public reads were trimmed at Q25 with fastp and aligned with MiXCR, with productive beta chains retained. One record per CDR3 amino acid sequence lists the most common genes and DNA. TCRdb, not the authors, supplied the V and J calls. This sample is represented by 150,000 to 200,000 distinct CDR3 sequences; 85% of them were singletons. Of the sample, around 18% falls within the top ten clones.

Overall results and qualifications from the work: Only the TCR beta chain was sequenced, which likely underestimates true repertoire diversity because unpaired alpha chains were not captured. Only five or six patients were included in the study, and the authors note that the findings should be validated in a larger study. A significantly larger repertoire fraction was made up by the top 250 clones in tumors than in blood (p = 0.039). Consistent with antigen-driven expansion, pairs of tumor regions showed higher repertoire overlap (mean approximately 35%) than either tumor-adjacent pairs (approximately 17%) or tumor-blood pairs (roughly 14%). Only roughly 7-24% of top clones appeared in all five regions of a tumor, which suggests that tumor-infiltrating T cells are spatially heterogeneous. Because the samples were bulk and unsorted, CD4+ and CD8+ T cell repertoires could not be compared.

Without any cell sorting, total RNA and DNA were extracted together from about 20-30 mg of bulk tissue using the AllPrep DNA/RNA mini kit. Between late 2015 and March 2016, 4 to 6 patients in China with histopathologically diagnosed primary liver carcinoma had surgical resection. Chronic HBV infection was present in the patients, and the patients were treatment-naive at sampling. Each tumor was sampled at five spatially separated regions: the tumor centre plus the superior, inferior, left-lateral and right-lateral poles. Histological examination found more than 75% viable tumor cells in every tumor sample. Fresh tumor and adjacent tissue pieces were bisected; one half was stored in RNAlater at -80°C, the other sent for histology. CDR1 and CDR2 are drawn from the germline V gene: ENHRY, SYGVKD. The CDR3, cysteine through phenylalanine, is 13 amino acids long. Only the CDR3 region is kept as DNA, spanning 39 bases read in frame from base 1.

Recombination linked TRBV10-3 to TRBJ2-7; 7 middle bases align to TRBD1. The receptor was isolated from a middle-aged man with primary liver carcinoma and hepatitis B virus infection. The sample consisted of tumor tissue from primary liver carcinoma. The CDR3 loop reads CSISGKGAREQYF. The nucleotide sequence is given as TGTTCCATCAGTGGAAAGGGGGCCCGGGAGCAGTACTTC.